One sample yielded the 16 T cell receptor beta chains listed below, sequenced in a study of monozygotic twins with inflammatory bowel disease. TCRdb re-called the 5' RACE reads; one entry per CDR3 protein, DNA not given. This repertoire includes some 400,000 distinct CDR3 sequences. The specimen was blood. Receptors originate from a human donor with ulcerative colitis or Crohn's disease, or a healthy co-twin of an affected twin (not recorded which).

This chain joins TRBV12-3 or TRBV12-4 and TRBJ2-2; the TRBD2 assignment by TCRdb is unverifiable without DNA. The CDR3 covers 16 residues. The CDR3 here is CASRLPSGGPTGELFF.

The chain recombines TRBV11-2 with TRBJ2-5; TCRdb selects TRBD2, and the lack of DNA leaves this call unchecked. The CDR3 spans 15 residues. The germline V gene encodes CDR1 SGHAT and CDR2 FQNNGV. The CDR3 sequence: CASIDSGRGGETQYF.

V usage is TRBV7-2 and J usage is TRBJ2-7; TCRdb's D call of TRBD2 is untestable without DNA. Germline CDR1 SGHTA, CDR2 FQGNSA. This CDR3 is 14 amino acids long. CDR3 sequence: CASSLARGRDEQYF.

The V gene is TRBV4-2, the J gene TRBJ1-2; TCRdb lists TRBD1, though no DNA is available to test this call. Germline assignment: CDR1 LGHNA and CDR2 YNFKEQ. CDR3 size: 15 residues. CDR3 amino acids: CASSQGPQGDYGYTF.

The chain recombines TRBV5-1 with TRBJ2-7; TCRdb returns TRBD1, unconfirmable since there is no DNA. The germline gives CDR1 SGHRS, CDR2 YFSETQ. The CDR3 is 14 residues long. The CDR3 loop reads CASSSGHSSYEQYF.

This chain links TRBV7-3 with TRBJ2-5; the D gene TCRdb calls, TRBD1, cannot be checked with no DNA. The CDR3 runs to 13 residues. CDR1 is SGHTA and CDR2 is FQGTGA in the germline V gene. CDR3 sequence: CASSLDREKTQYF.

The chain uses TRBV3-1 and TRBJ1-2; the TCRdb call, TRBD1, lacks DNA for checking. Germline assignment: CDR1 LGHDT and CDR2 YNNKEL (reference sequence). This CDR3 is built from 12 residues. Here the CDR3 reads CASSHFPAGYTF. The whole variable domain, filled in from reference TRBV3-1 and TRBJ1-2, reads DTAVSQTPKYLVTQMGNDKSIKCEQNLGHDTMYWYKQDSKKFLKIMFSYNNKELIINETVPNRFSPKSPDKAHLNLHINSLELGDSAVYFCASSHFPAGYTFGSGTRLTVV.

This chain uses TRBV10-3 with TRBJ2-5; TCRdb's D call of TRBD2 is untestable without DNA. The germline V gene has CDR1 ENHRY and CDR2 SYGVKD. CDR3 size: 14 residues. CDR3 amino acids: CATGLAGEGSTQYF.

The genes are TRBV10-3 and TRBJ1-1. This CDR3 contains 15 residues. Germline lookup yields CDR1 ENHRY and CDR2 SYGVKD. The chain's CDR3 is CAISESAVSSTEAFF.

This rearrangement joins TRBV5-1 to TRBJ2-2; TCRdb's assignment of TRBD2 cannot be checked, as there is no DNA. This CDR3 spans 17 amino acids. Germline-derived CDR1 and CDR2 are SGHRS and YFSETQ. The CDR3 sequence is CASSLANSGVHTGELFF.

The chain uses TRBV10-3 and TRBJ2-7; the D call from TCRdb, TRBD2, cannot be confirmed without DNA. The CDR3 sequence is 13 residues long. The germline gives CDR1 ENHRY, CDR2 SYGVKD. This CDR3 reads CAIKGTSSYEQYF.

The rearrangement links TRBV14 to TRBJ2-1; the TCRdb call, TRBD1, lacks DNA for checking. The germline V gene encodes CDR1 SGHDN and CDR2 FVKESK. This CDR3 is built from 12 residues. This CDR3 reads CASSARYNEQFF.

The chain employs TRBV2 and TRBJ2-7; TCRdb's assignment of TRBD1 cannot be checked, as there is no DNA. CDR1 is SNHLY, CDR2 FYNNEI, per germline. The CDR3 sequence is 12 residues long. CDR3 amino acids: CASTRDSYEQYF.

The V gene is TRBV27, the J gene TRBJ1-1; TCRdb proposes TRBD1, but this gene call is untestable without DNA. The CDR3 totals 14 residues. Germline lookup yields CDR1 MNHEY and CDR2 SMNVEV (reference sequence). The CDR3 sequence is CASSSGPWGTEAFF.

V is TRBV11-1 and J is TRBJ2-7. Germline V lookup: CDR1 SGHAT, CDR2 FQDESV (reference sequence). The CDR3 has 18 residues. The CDR3 sequence: CAVGYIAKHILDSYEQYF.

V is TRBV29-1 and J is TRBJ2-1; TCRdb selects TRBD2, and the lack of DNA leaves this call unchecked. This CDR3 spans 14 amino acids. Per the germline V gene, CDR1 is SQVTM and CDR2 is ANQGSEA. CDR3 protein: CSARPGLVPNEQFF.